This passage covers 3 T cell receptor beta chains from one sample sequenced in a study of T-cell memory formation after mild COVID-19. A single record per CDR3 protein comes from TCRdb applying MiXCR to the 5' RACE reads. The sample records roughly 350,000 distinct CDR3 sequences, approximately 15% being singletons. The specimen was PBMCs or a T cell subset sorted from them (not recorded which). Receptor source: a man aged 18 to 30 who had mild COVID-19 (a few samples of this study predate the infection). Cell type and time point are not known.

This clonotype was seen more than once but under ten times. The CDR3 DNA reads TGTGCCAGCAGCCCGGGAAACAGGGTAGGTGGACAGCCCCAGCATTTT. Encoded protein: CASSPGNRVGGQPQHF. This sequence joins TRBV7-8 and TRBJ1-5; possibly TRBD1 for D (6 bases). The CDR3 sequence is 16 residues long. Germline CDR1 SGHVS, CDR2 FQNEAQ. The V end was cut by 5 bases, the J end by 7 bases, with 21 bases between. The whole variable domain, filled in from reference TRBV7-8 and TRBJ1-5, reads GAGVSQSPRYKVAKRGQDVALRCDPISGHVSLFWYQQALGQGPEFLTYFQNEAQLDKSGLPSDRFFAERPEGSVSTLKIQRTQQEDSAVYLCASSPGNRVGGQPQHFGDGTRLSIL.

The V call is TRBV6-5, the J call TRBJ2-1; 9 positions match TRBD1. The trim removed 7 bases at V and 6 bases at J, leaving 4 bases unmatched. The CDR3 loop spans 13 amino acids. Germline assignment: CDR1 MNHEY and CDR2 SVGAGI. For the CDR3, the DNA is TGTGCCAGCATTTGGGGACAGGGCAATGAGCAGTTCTTC. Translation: CASIWGQGNEQFF.

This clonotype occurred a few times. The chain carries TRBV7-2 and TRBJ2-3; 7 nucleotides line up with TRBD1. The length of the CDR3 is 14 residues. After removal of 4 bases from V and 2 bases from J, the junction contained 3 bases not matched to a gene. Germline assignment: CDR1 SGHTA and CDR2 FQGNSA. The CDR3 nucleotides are TGTGCCAGCAGCTGGGGACAGCTCACAGATACGCAGTATTTT. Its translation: CASSWGQLTDTQYF.